This record covers a single T cell receptor (beta chain). This sample also contains other DNA sequences that code for the same CDR3. This sample was included in a study of shared clonotypes between healthy human individuals. Naive CD8 populations comprised CD45RO-negative cells positively selected for CCR7, excluding terminally differentiated effector memory CD45RA+ cells. The assay was immunoSEQ multiplex PCR, and TCRdb's table has in-frame clones only and misses some. The repertoire holds some 740,000 clones, with around 93% as singletons. V lost 4 bases and J 2 bases, leaving 2 bases between the germline ends. The germline V gene encodes CDR1 SGHAT and CDR2 FQNNGV. The CDR3 loop spans 12 amino acids.

Sequencing was done on a sample of naive CD8+ T cells sorted from blood. The TCR originated in a man aged 25 to 45 in good health. This rearrangement joins TRBV11-2 to TRBJ2-2, with no clear D. CDR3 sequence (DNA): TGTGCCAGCAGCTCCAACACCGGGGAGCTGTTTTTT. Translating gives CASSSNTGELFF.